This TCR beta chain is drawn from a study of type 1 and type 2 diabetes patients. Amplification started from genomic DNA. The TCR beta CDR3 region was amplified using 30 forward and 13 reverse primers. A single record per CDR3 protein comes from TCRdb applying MiXCR to the multiplex PCR reads. This sample has about 270,000 distinct CDR3 sequences, with roughly 44% found just once. This clonotype was obtained from a man between 18 and 29 years old with type 2 diabetes. Sequencing was carried out using peripheral blood mononuclear cells (PBMCs).

CDR3 sequence: CSAQDRYTDTQYF. The CDR3 coding sequence is TGCAGTGCTCAGGACAGGTACACAGATACGCAGTATTTT. The J gene is TRBJ2-3, the V gene TRBV20-1, with 7 nucleotides matching TRBD1. The CDR3 sequence is 13 residues long. Germline CDR1 and CDR2: DFQATT and SNEGSKA (reference sequence). V dropped 5 bases and J dropped 2; count of bases not matched to a gene: 4.